This TCR beta chain was identified during a study of T cell repertoires in cytomegalovirus infection (dated by TCRdb to about 2019). The study in broad terms: Donor HLA type was relevant to the analysis, because carriage of CMV infection together with the matching HLA type was indicated by public TCR beta signatures. The research as a whole found: The ex vivo response was dominated by HLA-C-restricted CMV-specific TCR beta clonotypes, and the single most frequent clonotype in two of eight donors was supplied by these HLA-C-restricted clonotypes. In both this cohort and an independent cohort of 352 donors, the cumulative frequency of public TCR beta family members distinguished carriers of CMV infection plus the relevant HLA type.

Sequenced using an Illumina HiSeq 1500. TCRdb trimmed public reads at Q25 via fastp, called clones via MiXCR and kept in-frame beta chains. Identical CDR3 protein sequences are pooled into one entry, listed with their most common genes and DNA. The sample table contains 310,000 or so distinct CDR3 sequences; only one count was recorded for about 25% of them. Roughly 13% of the sample is taken by the ten largest. Ten or more counts support this clonotype. This receptor's antigen is unknown. The record has no base qualities; no much larger clone is one base away. The CDR3 goes from the cysteine to the phenylalanine over 14 residues. CDR3 DNA is the only sequence kept; it has 42 bases, read in frame from the first base. The germline V gene encodes CDR1 SGHTA and CDR2 FQGNSA. V and J are trimmed by 5 bases and 5 bases, and the gene matches miss 8 bases of the junction.

The sequence was collected from a human donor in good health (CMV status not recorded). Some clones in this sample may be carry-over from other donors' samples. The receptor chain draws on TRBV7-2 and TRBJ2-7, with 8 bases in between that match TRBD2. The specimen was PBMCs. The CDR3 corresponds to CASSPRSTSDEQYF. The DNA sequence is given as TGTGCCAGCAGCCCTAGATCGACTAGCGACGAGCAGTACTTC.